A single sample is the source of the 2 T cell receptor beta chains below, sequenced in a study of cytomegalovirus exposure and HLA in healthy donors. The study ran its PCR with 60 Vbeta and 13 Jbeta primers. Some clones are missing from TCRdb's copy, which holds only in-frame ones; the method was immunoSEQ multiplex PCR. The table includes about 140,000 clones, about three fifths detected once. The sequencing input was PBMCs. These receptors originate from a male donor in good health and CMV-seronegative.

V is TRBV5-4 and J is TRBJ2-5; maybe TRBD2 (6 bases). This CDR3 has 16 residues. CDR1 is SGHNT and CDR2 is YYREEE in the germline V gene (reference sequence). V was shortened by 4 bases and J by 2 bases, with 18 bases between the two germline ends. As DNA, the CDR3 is TGTGCCAGCAGCGACAATCCGGGACTCCTACAAGAGACCCAGTACTTC. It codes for CASSDNPGLLQETQYF. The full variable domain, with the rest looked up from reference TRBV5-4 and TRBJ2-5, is ETGVTQSPTHLIKTRGQQVTLRCSSQSGHNTVSWYQQALGQGPQFIFQYYREEENGRGNFPPRFSGLQFPNYSSELNVNALELDDSALYLCASSDNPGLLQETQYFGPGTRLLVL.

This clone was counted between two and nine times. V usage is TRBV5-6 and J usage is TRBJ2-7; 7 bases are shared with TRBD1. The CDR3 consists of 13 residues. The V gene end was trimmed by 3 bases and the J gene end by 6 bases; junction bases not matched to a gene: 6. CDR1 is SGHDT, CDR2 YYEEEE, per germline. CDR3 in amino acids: CASSSTGPGEQYF. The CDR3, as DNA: TGTGCCAGCAGCTCGACAGGGCCCGGCGAGCAGTACTTC.